This passage covers 26 T cell receptor beta chains from one sample sequenced in a study of blood T cell repertoires in COVID-19. The protocol was immunoSEQ multiplex PCR, while the TCRdb copy is restricted to in-frame clones and leaves out a portion. Of approximately 260,000 clones listed, 80% to 85% were seen once; the top ten hold about 3.5%. The sample was PBMCs or T cells enriched from blood (not recorded which). These receptors originate from a man between 45 and 60 years old who had recovered from COVID-19.

The chain has TRBV11-1 and TRBJ1-4; TRBD1 matches 10 bases. This CDR3 is 14 amino acids long. The J segment lost 7 bases and the V segment lost 5 bases, leaving 4 bases of the junction unmatched. The germline CDR1 and CDR2 sequences are SGHAT and FQDESV (reference sequence). The CDR3 DNA reads as TGTGCCAGCAGCCGGACAGGGGGGATTGAAAAACTGTTTTTT. This encodes CASSRTGGIEKLFF. The full variable domain, completed using reference TRBV11-1 and TRBJ1-4, is EAEVAQSPRYKITEKSQAVAFWCDPISGHATLYWYRQILGQGPELLVQFQDESVVDDSQLPKDRFSAERLKGVDSTLKIQPAELGDSAMYLCASSRTGGIEKLFFGSGTQLSVL.

V is TRBV12-3 or TRBV12-4 and J is TRBJ1-2, with 7 positions matching TRBD1. The CDR3 length is 13 residues. V was pared by 2 bases and J by 8 bases, with 5 bases of the junction left unmatched. The CDR3 bases are TGTGCCAGCAGTTTAAGTACAGGGGCCGGCTACACCTTC. Its translation is CASSLSTGAGYTF.

The chain uses TRBV9 and TRBJ2-5; D remains unclear. V gave up 4 bases and J gave up 4 bases, with 23 bases separating them. This CDR3 has 17 residues. Looked up from germline, CDR1 is SGDLS and CDR2 is YYNGEE. CDR3 amino acids: CASSTHSRSSGGETQYF. The CDR3 DNA sequence: TGTGCCAGCAGCACCCATTCTCGATCTTCGGGTGGAGAGACCCAGTACTTC. Complete variable domain (other parts from reference TRBV9 and TRBJ2-5): DSGVTQTPKHLITATGQRVTLRCSPRSGDLSVYWYQQSLDQGLQFLIQYYNGEERAKGNILERFSAQQFPDLHSELNLSSLELGDSALYFCASSTHSRSSGGETQYFGPGTRLLVL.

This chain uses TRBV10-3 with TRBJ2-3; weak D call: TRBD1 (5 bases). The CDR3 is made up of 15 amino acids. The V gene lost 3 bases and the J gene lost 6 bases, with 16 bases spanning the gap. Per the germline V gene, CDR1 is ENHRY and CDR2 is SYGVKD. The DNA for the CDR3 is TGTGCCATCAGTGAAGGGGCAAACGGTAAGGATACGCAGTATTTT. The encoded protein is CAISEGANGKDTQYF.

V gene TRBV19 combines with J gene TRBJ2-7; weak D call: TRBD1 (6 bases). This CDR3 is 17 amino acids long. Germline loops: CDR1 LNHDA, CDR2 SQIVND (reference sequence). V lost 5 bases, J lost 2 bases, and 22 bases lay in between. The CDR3, as DNA: TGTGCCAGTAGTGCATTAATGGGAGACACAGGGACCTACGAGCAGTACTTC. Translated, it gives CASSALMGDTGTYEQYF.

V usage is TRBV3-1 (or the pseudogene TRBV3-2) and J usage is TRBJ1-3, with 11 bases lining up with TRBD1. Germline CDR1 and CDR2: LGHDT and YNNKEL (reference sequence). The CDR3 contains 15 residues. V gave up 1 base and J gave up 9 bases; unmatched junction bases: 5. The CDR3 spells CASSQGTGGLGTIYF. For the CDR3, the DNA is TGTGCCAGCAGCCAAGGGACAGGGGGCCTCGGCACCATATATTTT.

The rearrangement uses TRBV4-1 and TRBJ2-7; D perhaps matches TRBD2 (5 bases). Trimming removed 3 bases from V and 0 bases from J, with 6 bases in between. Germline values: CDR1 MGHRA, CDR2 YSYEKL. The CDR3 extends over 13 amino acids. The CDR3 loop reads CASSQRDSYEQYF. The CDR3 DNA reads TGCGCCAGCAGCCAGAGGGACTCCTACGAGCAGTACTTC.

J is TRBJ1-2 and V is TRBV7-2; 8 nucleotides line up with TRBD1. The CDR3 runs to 15 residues. V shed 5 bases and J 4 bases; nucleotides not matched to a gene: 9. Per germline, CDR1 SGHTA and CDR2 FQGNSA. CDR3 bases: TGTGCCAGCAGCCTAAGCGCGGACAGGGTCTATGGCTACACCTTC. Protein sequence: CASSLSADRVYGYTF.

In regard to this clone: Other DNA sequences in the sample encode the same CDR3. CDR3 bases: TGTGCCAGCAGCCCGGGACTAGCATGGGATACGCAGTATTTT. Encoded protein: CASSPGLAWDTQYF. This chain uses TRBV7-9 with TRBJ2-3, with 9 bases identical to TRBD2. The CDR3 extends over 14 amino acids. Trimming removed 5 bases from V and 6 bases from J; junction bases left unmatched: 6. Germline-derived CDR1 and CDR2 are SEHNR and FQNEAQ (reference sequence).

The chain employs TRBV5-4 and TRBJ2-7; D may be TRBD2 (6 bases). Trimming took off 4 bases at V and 5 bases at J, with 10 bases between the two ends. This CDR3 is 12 amino acids long. The germline V gene has CDR1 SGHNT and CDR2 YYREEE (reference sequence). The CDR3 nucleotides read TGTGCCAGCAGCGAGACTAGTAACGAGCAGTACTTC. Translating it yields CASSETSNEQYF.

The V call is TRBV11-2, the J call TRBJ1-3; no clear D gene. The CDR3 is 15 amino acids. Trimming left V 6 bases short and J 0 bases short, with 12 bases between. The germline V gene encodes CDR1 SGHAT and CDR2 FQNNGV. Written as DNA, the CDR3 is TGTGCCAGCAGTATCGGGGTTTACTCTGGAAACACCATATATTTT. Protein sequence: CASSIGVYSGNTIYF.

The chain uses TRBV11-2 and TRBJ2-1; 10 nucleotides align to TRBD2. CDR1 is SGHAT and CDR2 is FQNNGV in the germline V gene. There are 15 residues in the CDR3. V dropped 6 bases and J dropped 3; count of bases not matched to a gene: 5. In nucleotides, the CDR3 is TGTGCCAGCAGTTTAACTAGCGGGGACTACAATGAGCAGTTCTTC. It yields the protein CASSLTSGDYNEQFF.

This chain joins TRBV2 and TRBJ2-7, with TRBD1 matching 11 bases. CDR3 length: 15 residues. Germline V CDR1 and CDR2: SNHLY, FYNNEI. Germline trimming cut 6 bases from V and 4 bases from J; bases unmatched to any gene: 8. The CDR3 loop is CASSSGTGGTYEQYF. The CDR3 DNA reads as TGTGCCAGCAGCTCCGGGACAGGGGGAACTTACGAGCAGTACTTC.

The chain links TRBV12-3 or TRBV12-4 to TRBJ2-2; tentatively, D is TRBD1 (5 bases). This CDR3 has 13 residues. Trimming cost V 10 bases and J 5 bases, with 14 bases left between them. The CDR3 loop is CATNRGRTGELFF. Here the CDR3 DNA reads TGTGCCACAAATAGGGGAAGGACCGGGGAGCTGTTTTTT.

V and J are TRBV10-2 and TRBJ1-6; D is ambiguous. This CDR3 has 14 amino acids. Trimming took off 7 bases at V and 0 bases at J, with 7 bases between the two ends. Germline CDR1 and CDR2: WSHSY and SAAADI. In DNA form, the CDR3 reads TGCGCCAGCACTCGGAGCTCCTATAATTCACCCCTCCACTTT. Translating gives CASTRSSYNSPLHF.

The chain links TRBV10-3 to TRBJ1-1, with D possibly TRBD1 on 5 matching bases. Germline CDR1 ENHRY, CDR2 SYGVKD. The ends were cut back, 6 bases at V and 2 bases at J, with 10 bases in the middle. The CDR3 loop spans 13 amino acids. Written as DNA, the CDR3 is TGTGCCATCAGCCCGACAGAAAACACTGAAGCTTTCTTT. Amino acids: CAISPTENTEAFF.

The rearrangement joins TRBV5-4 to TRBJ1-1; 9 nucleotides agree with TRBD1. Germline V gene lookup returns CDR1 SGHNT and CDR2 YYREEE (reference sequence). The CDR3 spans 15 residues. Unmatched junction bases numbered 7, after V lost 4 bases and J lost 3 bases. In DNA, the CDR3 is TGTGCCAGCAGCCCCAGACAGGGGGTGGACACTGAAGCTTTCTTT. It translates to CASSPRQGVDTEAFF.

This sequence joins TRBV4-3 and TRBJ2-5; D remains ambiguous. This CDR3 comprises 13 residues. V lost 0 bases and J lost 7, with 9 bases in between. Germline loops: CDR1 LGHNA, CDR2 YSLEER. CDR3 region: CASSQEVSGTQYF. The CDR3 nucleotides are TGCGCCAGCAGCCAAGAAGTGTCAGGGACCCAGTACTTC.

This rearrangement joins TRBV5-6 to TRBJ1-1; the match to TRBD1 covers 7 bases. The CDR3 has 14 residues. CDR1 and CDR2 from the germline V gene are SGHDT and YYEEEE. J lost 5 bases, V lost 5 bases, and 9 bases had no gene match. As DNA, the CDR3 is TGTGCCAGCAGTTATCAGGGGGAGGAGACTGAAGCTTTCTTT. Its translation: CASSYQGEETEAFF.

This clone was detected only a few times. The chain recombines TRBV15 with TRBJ2-1; 9 bases are a match to TRBD1. Germline V gene lookup returns CDR1 LNHNV and CDR2 YYDKDF (reference sequence). Trimming cost V 3 bases and J 2 bases; bases outside gene matches: 2. The CDR3 runs to 15 residues. CDR3 coding DNA: TGTGCCACCAGCAGTAGACAGGGGGCCTACAATGAGCAGTTCTTC. Translation: CATSSRQGAYNEQFF.

The gene calls are TRBV10-3 and TRBJ2-7, with TRBD1 matching over 9 bases. J lost 2 bases, V lost 11 bases, and 10 bases had no gene match. The CDR3 loop spans 14 amino acids. Germline CDR1 and CDR2: ENHRY and SYGVKD. The CDR3 region is CAVQRTGATYEQYF. DNA of the CDR3: TGTGCCGTTCAAAGGACAGGGGCAACCTACGAGCAGTACTTC.

The chain recombines TRBV4-2 with TRBJ2-2; TRBD2 matches at 10 bases. Per germline, CDR1 LGHNA and CDR2 YNFKEQ. The trim removed 4 bases at V and 6 bases at J, leaving 8 bases unmatched. This CDR3 is built from 16 residues. The CDR3 sequence is CASSRPSGGAPGELFF. The CDR3 nucleotides read TGTGCCAGCAGCCGACCGAGCGGGGGGGCCCCCGGGGAGCTGTTTTTT.

The chain employs TRBV7-9 and TRBJ1-2, with D possibly being TRBD1 (6 bases). Trimming removed 3 bases at V and 7 bases at J, with 9 bases between. The CDR3 runs 12 residues. Germline V gives CDR1 SEHNR, CDR2 FQNEAQ (reference sequence). The CDR3 DNA is TGTGCCAGCAGCTTCAACAGGGTTGGCTACACCTTC. It yields the protein CASSFNRVGYTF.

As to this clone: Other nucleotide sequences from this sample produce the same CDR3. V and J are TRBV10-3 and TRBJ2-7; the D gene is possibly TRBD1 (6 bases). Germline V gives CDR1 ENHRY, CDR2 SYGVKD. Trimming left V 0 bases short and J 2 bases short, with 8 bases between. This CDR3 contains 14 residues. The CDR3 region has the DNA TGTGCCATCAGTGAGTCGCAGGGGCCCTACGAGCAGTACTTC. Translated: CAISESQGPYEQYF.

The genes are TRBV24-1 and TRBJ2-1, with D possibly matching TRBD2 (6 bases). In germline, CDR1 is KGHDR, CDR2 SFDVKD. V was cut by 2 bases and J by 7 bases, with 14 bases left in between. This CDR3 has 15 amino acids. Written as DNA, the CDR3 is TGTGCCACCAGTGATTCATTCGGAGGGAAGAATGAGCAGTTCTTC. Its protein product is CATSDSFGGKNEQFF.

This clone has just one count. The J gene is TRBJ2-2, the V gene TRBV18; 10 bases fit TRBD2. The CDR3 length is 17 residues. Germline values: CDR1 KGHSH, CDR2 LQKENI. The trim removed 3 bases at V and 7 bases at J, leaving 11 bases unmatched. The CDR3 sequence: CASSPSSSGGAVGELFF. The CDR3 coding sequence is TGTGCCAGCTCACCCTCGTCGAGCGGGGGGGCCGTCGGGGAGCTGTTTTTT.